The 31 T cell receptor beta chains below come from one sample, sequenced in a study of cytomegalovirus exposure and HLA in healthy donors. 13 Jbeta primers and 60 Vbeta primers were used for the PCR. TCRdb's copy holds only in-frame clones and misses some; the assay was immunoSEQ multiplex PCR. This repertoire shows around 100,000 clones, around four fifths found once; its top ten account for roughly 2.6%. Sequencing input: PBMCs. The source is a man aged 35-49 years in good health and CMV-seronegative.

This chain joins TRBV18 and TRBJ2-5; 8 bases agree with TRBD2. The V gene's germline CDR1 is KGHSH and CDR2 LQKENI. This CDR3 region has 14 residues. With V trimmed by 6 bases and J by 3 bases, 6 bases remained unmatched. CDR3 amino acids: CASSRGGSEETQYF. CDR3 nucleotides: TGTGCCAGCTCTCGGGGGGGTTCGGAAGAGACCCAGTACTTC.

The chain carries TRBV2 and TRBJ1-2; 8 bases match TRBD1. The CDR3 runs to 13 residues. V lost 3 bases to trimming and J lost 7 bases; unmatched junction nucleotides: 4. Germline V gene data show CDR1 as SNHLY and CDR2 as FYNNEI. Written as DNA, the CDR3 is TGTGCCAGCAGTGAGCACAGGGGGGGTGGCTACACCTTC. Protein: CASSEHRGGGYTF.

The chain is built from TRBV5-4 and TRBJ1-1; 8 bases agree with TRBD1. The CDR3 length is 15 residues. The V gene end was trimmed by 5 bases and the J gene end by 0 bases; junction bases not matched to a gene: 6. The germline gives CDR1 SGHNT, CDR2 YYREEE (reference sequence). The CDR3 spells CASRFDRGMNTEAFF. The CDR3 DNA is TGTGCCAGCAGATTCGACAGGGGAATGAACACTGAAGCTTTCTTT.

The chain recombines TRBV29-1 with TRBJ2-2, with TRBD2 matching 12 bases. The junction had 7 bases not matched to a gene; V was cut back by 4 bases and J by 4 bases. Germline CDR1 SQVTM, CDR2 ANQGSEA. The CDR3 sequence is 16 residues long. CDR3 in amino acids: CSVGTLAGGGTGELFF. Written as DNA, the CDR3 is TGCAGCGTTGGGACACTAGCGGGGGGCGGCACCGGGGAGCTGTTTTTT.

Only one count was recorded for this clone. The V and J genes are TRBV6-5 and TRBJ1-5, with D perhaps TRBD1 (6 bases). Germline values: CDR1 MNHEY, CDR2 SVGAGI. Trimming took off 6 bases at V and 2 bases at J, with 11 bases between the two ends. The CDR3 has 14 amino acids. In DNA, the CDR3 is TGTGCCAGCAGCCCCAGGGGAGGCAATCAGCCCCAGCATTTT. This codes for CASSPRGGNQPQHF.

V and J are TRBV19 and TRBJ1-1; tentatively, D is TRBD1 (5 bases). Germline V lookup: CDR1 LNHDA, CDR2 SQIVND (reference sequence). Trimming cost V 6 bases and J 1 base, with 9 bases left between them. The CDR3 has 13 amino acids. CDR3: CASSMTENTEAFF. The CDR3 coding sequence is TGTGCCAGTAGCATGACAGAGAACACTGAAGCTTTCTTT.

The rearrangement joins TRBV5-4 to TRBJ2-7; the D is unclear. This CDR3 spans 14 amino acids. Trimming pared 3 bases from V and 4 bases from J, leaving 14 bases between. The germline CDR1 and CDR2 sequences are SGHNT and YYREEE (reference sequence). The CDR3 DNA sequence: TGTGCCAGCAGCTACTTCCCCAGGTCGTACGAGCAGTACTTC. This sequence encodes CASSYFPRSYEQYF.

This clone was seen only a few times. J is TRBJ1-5 and V is TRBV6-6; D is undetermined. The CDR3 sequence is 14 residues long. Trimming stripped 3 bases from V and 6 bases from J, with 12 bases between. The germline V gene encodes CDR1 MNHNY and CDR2 SVGAGI (reference sequence). The CDR3 region is CASSYPNRGQPQHF. CDR3 DNA sequence: TGTGCCAGCAGTTATCCCAATCGGGGTCAGCCCCAGCATTTT.

Here the CDR3 reads CAWSVRTGGNTEAFF. In DNA form, the CDR3 reads TGTGCCTGGAGTGTCAGGACAGGGGGGAACACTGAAGCTTTCTTT. The rearrangement uses TRBV30 and TRBJ1-1, with 10 bases aligning to TRBD1. Germline-derived CDR1 and CDR2 are GTSNPN and SVGIG (reference sequence). V gave up 0 bases and J gave up 1 base; unmatched junction bases: 2. This CDR3 is built from 15 residues.

This clone appeared many times. The gene calls are TRBV11-2 and TRBJ1-3, with a possible D match to TRBD1 (5 bases). V lost 1 base to trimming and J lost 0 bases, with 7 bases between them. The CDR3 contains 15 residues. Germline-derived CDR1 and CDR2 are SGHAT and FQNNGV. CDR3 sequence (DNA): TGTGCCAGCAGCTTAGGTCAGGGCTCTGGAAACACCATATATTTT. This translates into CASSLGQGSGNTIYF.

V and J are TRBV18 and TRBJ1-5, with TRBD1 matching over 8 bases. CDR1 KGHSH and CDR2 LQKENI come from the germline V gene. The CDR3 covers 18 residues. J was trimmed by 1 base and V by 4 bases; bases with no gene match: 12. The CDR3 loop is CASSLQPAGQVSNQPQHF. DNA for the CDR3: TGTGCCAGCTCACTACAACCTGCGGGACAGGTGAGCAATCAGCCCCAGCATTTT.

The J gene is TRBJ1-1, the V gene TRBV6-6; D unclear. The CDR3 consists of 13 residues. The V and J ends lost 4 bases and 5 bases respectively, with 11 bases between them. CDR1 is MNHNY, CDR2 SVGAGI, per germline (reference sequence). The CDR3 sequence is CASSSEGGTEAFF. DNA for the CDR3: TGTGCCAGCAGTTCCGAGGGAGGGACTGAAGCTTTCTTT.

The chain couples TRBV7-2 to TRBJ1-3; D is ambiguous. The germline CDR1 and CDR2 sequences are SGHTA and FQGNSA. CDR3 length: 15 amino acids. V shed 1 base and J shed 4 bases, with 11 bases lying between them. CDR3 sequence (DNA): TGTGCCAGCAGCTTAGACGGGTTAGGAGGAAACACCATATATTTT. It translates to CASSLDGLGGNTIYF.

The V and J genes are TRBV7-2 and TRBJ2-7, with TRBD2 matching 11 bases. The CDR3 is 18 amino acids. Germline CDR1 reads SGHTA; CDR2 reads FQGNSA. The J segment lost 2 bases and the V segment lost 4 bases, leaving 13 bases of the junction unmatched. The CDR3 sequence is CASSSLRSSGGATYEQYF. The DNA of the CDR3 is TGTGCCAGCAGCTCATTAAGAAGTAGCGGGGGGGCCACCTACGAGCAGTACTTC.

The chain employs TRBV7-7 and TRBJ2-2, with TRBD2 matching 14 bases. The germline gives CDR1 SSHAT, CDR2 FNYEAQ (reference sequence). This CDR3 has 17 residues. In nucleotides, the CDR3 is TGTGCTAGCTCACGGACTAGCGGGGGGTCGGCCACCGGGGAGCTGTTTTTT. Protein: CASSRTSGGSATGELFF.

This clone has only a few counts. V gene TRBV9 combines with J gene TRBJ2-3, with D tentatively TRBD1 (5 bases). This CDR3 is built from 14 residues. Trimming left V 4 bases short and J 5 bases short, with 14 bases between. Germline V lookup: CDR1 SGDLS, CDR2 YYNGEE. CDR3 in amino acids: CASSLLEGVDTQYF. CDR3 DNA sequence: TGTGCCAGCAGCTTACTCGAAGGGGTAGATACGCAGTATTTT. Based on the CDR3 plus reference TRBV9 and TRBJ2-3, the full variable domain is DSGVTQTPKHLITATGQRVTLRCSPRSGDLSVYWYQQSLDQGLQFLIQYYNGEERAKGNILERFSAQQFPDLHSELNLSSLELGDSALYFCASSLLEGVDTQYFGPGTRLTVL.

The chain uses TRBV19 and TRBJ1-1, with TRBD1 as a possible D gene (5 bases). The V and J ends lost 1 base and 5 bases respectively, with 11 bases between them. This CDR3 is built from 14 residues. Germline CDR1 and CDR2: LNHDA and SQIVND (reference sequence). The CDR3 is CASSIGQGRTEAFF. In nucleotides, the CDR3 is TGTGCCAGTAGTATAGGCCAGGGAAGGACTGAAGCTTTCTTT.

The CDR3 nucleotides are TGTGCCAGCAGCCCTGACAGAATCTATGGCTACACCTTC. It specifies CASSPDRIYGYTF. The rearrangement joins TRBV5-4 to TRBJ1-2, with D perhaps matching TRBD1 (5 bases). The V gene's germline CDR1 is SGHNT and CDR2 YYREEE (reference sequence). The V and J ends lost 4 bases and 4 bases respectively, with 11 bases between them. The CDR3 runs to 13 residues.

The genes are TRBV5-1 and TRBJ2-1; 9 bases align to TRBD2. CDR3 length: 15 amino acids. V shed 5 bases and J 6 bases; nucleotides not matched to a gene: 9. Per the germline V gene, CDR1 is SGHRS and CDR2 is YFSETQ. CDR3 residues: CASRAGTSLPNEQFF. The DNA of the CDR3 is TGCGCCAGCAGGGCCGGGACTAGCCTCCCCAATGAGCAGTTCTTC. The complete variable domain, with remaining parts taken from reference TRBV5-1 and TRBJ2-1, reads KAGVTQTPRYLIKTRGQQVTLSCSPISGHRSVSWYQQTPGQGLQFLFEYFSETQRNKGNFPGRFSGRQFSNSRSEMNVSTLELGDSALYLCASRAGTSLPNEQFFGPGTRLTVL.

The gene calls are TRBV15 and TRBJ2-7; TRBD1 agrees at 11 bases. The CDR3 totals 14 residues. Germline V gene lookup returns CDR1 LNHNV and CDR2 YYDKDF (reference sequence). With V trimmed by 5 bases and J by 4 bases, 4 bases remained unmatched. The DNA of the CDR3 is TGTGCCACCAGCTCCGGACAGGGGGCGTACGAGCAGTACTTC. Protein product: CATSSGQGAYEQYF.

The chain carries TRBV6-5 and TRBJ1-5; no clear D gene. The CDR3 runs 15 residues. Per germline, CDR1 MNHEY and CDR2 SVGAGI. V lost 5 bases, J lost 1 base, and 12 bases lay in between. The CDR3 sequence: CASSPPGGSNQPQHF. CDR3 DNA: TGTGCCAGCAGTCCACCCGGCGGGAGCAATCAGCCCCAGCATTTT.

There are a few counts of this clone. This chain uses TRBV18 with TRBJ1-6; 7 nucleotides align to TRBD1. The CDR3 is 15 amino acids. Germline V lookup: CDR1 KGHSH, CDR2 LQKENI. V gave up 2 bases and J gave up 5 bases; unmatched junction bases: 3. The CDR3 bases are TGTGCCAGCTCACCAGGGACAGCTAATAATTCACCCCTCCACTTT. It translates to CASSPGTANNSPLHF.

The V gene is TRBV10-3, the J gene TRBJ2-7; TRBD1 matches 10 bases. The length of the CDR3 is 14 residues. Trimming removed 6 bases from V and 4 bases from J; junction bases left unmatched: 6. Germline CDR1 reads ENHRY; CDR2 reads SYGVKD. The CDR3 sequence: CAISSGTGVYEQYF. The CDR3 DNA is TGTGCCATCAGCTCCGGGACAGGGGTTTACGAGCAGTACTTC.

The V and J genes are TRBV27 and TRBJ2-3, with 9 bases fitting TRBD2. CDR3 length: 16 amino acids. Germline V gives CDR1 MNHEY, CDR2 SMNVEV (reference sequence). The ends lost 3 bases at V and 2 bases at J; junction bases unmatched: 6. In DNA form, the CDR3 reads TGTGCCAGCAGTTTGGGTAGCGGGGGACCCACAGATACGCAGTATTTT. Its translation: CASSLGSGGPTDTQYF.

The rearrangement uses TRBV7-9 and TRBJ1-4; 8 bases agree with TRBD1. This CDR3 comprises 18 residues. J lost 0 bases, V lost 5 bases, and 11 bases had no gene match. CDR1 SEHNR and CDR2 FQNEAQ come from the germline V gene (reference sequence). The CDR3 bases are TGTGCCAGCAGCCCACGACAGGGGAGTTCCTCAACTAATGAAAAACTGTTTTTT. It is translated as CASSPRQGSSSTNEKLFF.

The chain joins TRBV5-1 to TRBJ2-3, with 9 bases matching TRBD2. The CDR3 is 15 residues long. In germline, CDR1 is SGHRS, CDR2 YFSETQ. The trim removed 4 bases at V and 6 bases at J, leaving 9 bases unmatched. CDR3 DNA: TGCGCCAGCAGCGTACTAGCGGGCTGGGGGGATACGCAGTATTTT. Translated: CASSVLAGWGDTQYF.

The rearrangement joins TRBV27 to TRBJ2-5; a possible D gene is TRBD1 (6 bases). Matching the DNA end better, TRBJ2-7 makes the J call doubtful. The CDR3 is made up of 13 amino acids. The germline gives CDR1 MNHEY, CDR2 SMNVEV (reference sequence). The CDR3 sequence: CASQGGLVDEQYF. CDR3 DNA: TGTGCCAGCCAAGGGGGATTAGTTGACGAGCAGTACTTC.

The chain employs TRBV7-3 and TRBJ2-2; TRBD2 agrees at 8 bases. The CDR3 extends over 16 amino acids. The V gene end was trimmed by 4 bases and the J gene end by 5 bases; junction bases not matched to a gene: 9. Germline-derived CDR1 and CDR2 are SGHTA and FQGTGA. As DNA, the CDR3 is TGTGCCAGCAGCTCCCCTGCGGGGGGTAGGACCGGGGAGCTGTTTTTT. Its translation: CASSSPAGGRTGELFF. Using reference TRBV7-3 and TRBJ2-2 for the parts outside the CDR3, the full variable domain is GAGVSQTPSNKVTEKGKYVELRCDPISGHTALYWYRQSLGQGPEFLIYFQGTGAADDSGLPNDRFFAVRPEGSVSTLKIQRTERGDSAVYLCASSSPAGGRTGELFFGEGSRLTVL.

The V call is TRBV2, the J call TRBJ1-2; D perhaps matches TRBD1 (5 bases). V was clipped by 4 bases and J by 5 bases, with 11 bases between them. Germline CDR1 and CDR2: SNHLY and FYNNEI. The CDR3 extends over 13 amino acids. The CDR3 region has the DNA TGTGCCAGCAGTGTATCCGGGGGTTATGGCTACACCTTC. Amino acids: CASSVSGGYGYTF.

This clone was found a few times. The chain employs TRBV5-1 and TRBJ2-7, with 8 positions matching TRBD2. The CDR3 sequence is 16 residues long. V was pared by 0 bases and J by 6 bases, with 11 bases of the junction left unmatched. Germline assignment: CDR1 SGHRS and CDR2 YFSETQ. CDR3 loop: CASSLDPRTSSTEQYF. The CDR3 DNA is TGCGCCAGCAGCTTGGACCCTAGGACTAGCTCTACCGAGCAGTACTTC.

This clone was picked up a small number of times. This chain links TRBV10-3 with TRBJ2-1; 8 bases are shared with TRBD1. Germline V gene sequence: CDR1 ENHRY, CDR2 SYGVKD. The CDR3 runs to 13 residues. V shed 9 bases, J shed 6 bases, and the junction held 7 bases outside the gene matches. The CDR3 loop is CAIGQGTSNEQFF. CDR3 nucleotides: TGTGCCATTGGACAGGGAACCTCCAATGAGCAGTTCTTC.